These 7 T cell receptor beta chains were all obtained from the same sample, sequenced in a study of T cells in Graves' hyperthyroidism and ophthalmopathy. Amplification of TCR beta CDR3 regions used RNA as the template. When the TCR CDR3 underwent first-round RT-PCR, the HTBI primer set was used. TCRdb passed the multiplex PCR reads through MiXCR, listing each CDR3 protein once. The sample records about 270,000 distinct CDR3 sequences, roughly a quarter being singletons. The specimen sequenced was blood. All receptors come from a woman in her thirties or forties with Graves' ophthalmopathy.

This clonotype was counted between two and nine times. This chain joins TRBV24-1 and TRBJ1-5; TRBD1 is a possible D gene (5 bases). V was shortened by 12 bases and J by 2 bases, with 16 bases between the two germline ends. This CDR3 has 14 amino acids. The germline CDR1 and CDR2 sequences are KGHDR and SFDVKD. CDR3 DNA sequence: TGTGCCGTCGCCCAGGGATCGGGCAATCAGCCCCAGCATTTT. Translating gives CAVAQGSGNQPQHF.

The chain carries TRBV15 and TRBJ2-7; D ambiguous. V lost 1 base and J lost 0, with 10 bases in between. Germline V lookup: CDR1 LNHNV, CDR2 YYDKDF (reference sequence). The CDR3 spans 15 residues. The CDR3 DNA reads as TGTGCCACCAGCAGAGGGACCTCAGTCTCCTACGAGCAGTACTTC. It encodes CATSRGTSVSYEQYF.

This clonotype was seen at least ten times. The CDR3 DNA sequence: TGTGCCAGCAGTCAAACCTCCCCGGAGACCCAGTACTTC. Its protein is CASSQTSPETQYF. The rearrangement joins TRBV28 to TRBJ2-5; unclear D gene. The length of the CDR3 is 13 residues. Germline V gene data show CDR1 as MDHEN and CDR2 as SYDVKM. The V end lost 5 bases, the J end lost 5 bases, and 12 bases lay between the germline ends.

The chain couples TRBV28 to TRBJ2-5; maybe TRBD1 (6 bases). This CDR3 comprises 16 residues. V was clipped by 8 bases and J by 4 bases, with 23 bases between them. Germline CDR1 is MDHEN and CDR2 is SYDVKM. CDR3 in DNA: TGTGCCAGCCACCGCACTAAATTGGGGGCTGGAGAGACCCAGTACTTC. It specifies CASHRTKLGAGETQYF.

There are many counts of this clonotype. The CDR3 is CASSQRGTGYGYTF. DNA for the CDR3: TGTGCCAGCAGCCAACGGGGGACAGGCTATGGCTACACCTTC. This chain joins TRBV7-2 and TRBJ1-2; TRBD1 matches at 8 bases. Germline values: CDR1 SGHTA, CDR2 FQGNSA. Trimming took 5 bases from V and 4 from J; bases not matched to a gene: 6. The CDR3 runs 14 residues.

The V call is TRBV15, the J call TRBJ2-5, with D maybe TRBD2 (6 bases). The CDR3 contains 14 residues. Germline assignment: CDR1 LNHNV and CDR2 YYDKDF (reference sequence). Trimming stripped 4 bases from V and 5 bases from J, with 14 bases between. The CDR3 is CATSIGGKRETQYF. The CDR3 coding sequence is TGTGCCACCAGCATTGGCGGGAAGCGCGAGACCCAGTACTTC. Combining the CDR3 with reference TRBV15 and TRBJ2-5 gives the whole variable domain DAMVIQNPRYQVTQFGKPVTLSCSQTLNHNVMYWYQQKSSQAPKLLFHYYDKDFNNEADTPDNFQSRRPNTSFCFLDIRSPGLGDTAMYLCATSIGGKRETQYFGPGTRLLVL.

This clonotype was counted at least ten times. CDR3 in DNA: TGTGCCAGCAGCCATGCTACAGGGGTAGCTTTCTTT. Translation gives CASSHATGVAFF. The chain has TRBV3-1 and TRBJ1-1; TRBD1 agrees at 7 bases. The CDR3 extends over 12 amino acids. With 3 bases clipped from V and 10 bases from J, the junction kept 5 bases outside the gene matches. Germline CDR1 LGHDT, CDR2 YNNKEL (reference sequence).